In its sample, the clone carrying this TCR beta chain was seen many times. The data derive from a study of regulatory T cells in long-lasting Graves disease. As for time point: newly diagnosed GD, antithyroid drugs for less than 3 months. The TCR library used RNA extracted from PBMCs. TCR beta libraries were built with iRepertoire HTBI primers and Arm-PCR of CDR3 regions. Each CDR3 protein gets one entry after TCRdb re-called the multiplex PCR reads with MiXCR. The sample carries 400,000 to 500,000 distinct CDR3 sequences, 16% recorded once. A further study also used this sample, focusing on T cells in Graves' hyperthyroidism and ophthalmopathy.

This specimen was peripheral blood mononuclear cells (PBMCs), taken at new diagnosis, from a patient treated with antithyroid drugs. This receptor was identified in a woman under 30 with Graves disease.

The CDR3 DNA sequence: TGTGCCAGCAGTCGACTAGCGGGAGATAGGGCTAGCACAGATACGCAGTATTTT. Translating gives CASSRLAGDRASTDTQYF. The V and J genes are TRBV2 and TRBJ2-3, with 12 bases identical to TRBD2. J gave up 0 bases and V 5 bases, and 9 bases lay outside the gene matches. This CDR3 has 18 residues. Germline loops: CDR1 SNHLY, CDR2 FYNNEI.